A single T cell receptor beta chain is shown here with its context. Its cognate antigen has yet to be identified. Per-base qualities were not stored, and no clone one base away is much larger. The sample originates from a study of CD8 T cells in ankylosing spondylitis (dated by TCRdb to 2017 to 2019). In the study overall: The study set out to find disease-linked TCR variants by profiling T cell receptor beta repertoires in ankylosing spondylitis patients and healthy donors. The full study cohort comprised around 25 ankylosing spondylitis patients and about 110 healthy donors. Peripheral blood was sampled, and synovial fluid was also collected from ankylosing spondylitis patients. Overall results and qualifications from the work: Some TCR beta motif variants had previously been reported in synovial fluid and blood of reactive arthritis patients, which suggested common disease-initiation mechanisms. A TCR beta motif of several highly homologous amino acid variants appeared characteristic of blood from ankylosing spondylitis patients. Significant enrichment of the disease-linked clones was reported in matched synovial fluid samples from ankylosing spondylitis patients. A CD8+ phenotype was shown by the disease-linked clones, which were found at relatively low frequencies in peripheral blood.

Sequencing took place on an Illumina HiSeq 2500. Quantitative 5'-RACE with molecular barcodes was the method used to prepare the TCR beta libraries. Per the authors' processing: A new computational method based on a probabilistic model of VDJ rearrangement was used to identify disease-linked TCR variants. Clones were called with MiXCR by TCRdb after fastp trimmed the public reads at Q25, and only in-frame beta chains were retained. Every CDR3 protein is listed once, alongside the most common genes and DNA of its rows. The V and J calls, along with clone size, are taken from TCRdb and not from the paper's own processing. The sample table holds roughly 440,000 distinct CDR3 sequences, of which roughly a sixth were seen once. Of the sample, just over 1% is held by the ten largest clones. Sample: blood, either unsorted or a sorted T cell fraction (not recorded which). The TCR was taken from a male donor with ankylosing spondylitis.

The DNA reads TGTGCCAGCAGTTACCCCCAACCCGGGACTAGCGGGGGCGATCGAGATACGCAGTATTTT. It codes for CASSYPQPGTSGGDRDTQYF. This chain joins TRBV6-2 or TRBV6-3 to TRBJ2-3; TRBD2 lines up with 14 middle nucleotides. From the cysteine up to the phenylalanine, the CDR3 has a length of 20 residues. Just CDR3 DNA is preserved here, 60 bases in frame from base 1. V is trimmed back by 2 bases and J by 5 bases, and the junction contains 15 bases that no gene match accounts for. The germline V gene provides CDR1 MNHEY and CDR2 SVGEGT.